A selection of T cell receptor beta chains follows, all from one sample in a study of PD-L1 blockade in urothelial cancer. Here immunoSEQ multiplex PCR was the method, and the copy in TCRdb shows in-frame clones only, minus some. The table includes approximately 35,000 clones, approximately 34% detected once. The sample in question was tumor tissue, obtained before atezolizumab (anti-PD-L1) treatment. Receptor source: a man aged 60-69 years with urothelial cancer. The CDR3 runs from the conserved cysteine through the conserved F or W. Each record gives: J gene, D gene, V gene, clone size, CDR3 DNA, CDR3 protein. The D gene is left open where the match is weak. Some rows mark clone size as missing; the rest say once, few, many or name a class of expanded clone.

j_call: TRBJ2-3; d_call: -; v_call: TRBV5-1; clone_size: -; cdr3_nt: TGCGCCAGCAGCTTGGGGGCCACTAACAAAGATACGCAGTATTTT; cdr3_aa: CASSLGATNKDTQYF
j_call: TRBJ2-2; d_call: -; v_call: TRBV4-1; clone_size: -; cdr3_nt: TGCGCCAGCAGCCCCAGGAGAGGGCAGTCCGGGGAGCTGTTTTTT; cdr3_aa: CASSPRRGQSGELFF
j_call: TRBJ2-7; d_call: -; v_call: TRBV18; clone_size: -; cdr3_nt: TGTGCCACCCAAAGGGGGGCTGATGACTCCTACGAGCAGTACTTC; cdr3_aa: CATQRGADDSYEQYF
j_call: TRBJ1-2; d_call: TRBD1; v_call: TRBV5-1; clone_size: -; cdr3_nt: TGCGCCAGCAGCTTTTCTGGACAGGCTCGGGATGGCTACACCTTC; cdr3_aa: CASSFSGQARDGYTF
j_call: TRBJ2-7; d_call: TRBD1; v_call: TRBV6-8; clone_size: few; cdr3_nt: TGTGCCATCAACCCGGGACAGGGACACGAGCAGTACTTC; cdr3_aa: CAINPGQGHEQYF
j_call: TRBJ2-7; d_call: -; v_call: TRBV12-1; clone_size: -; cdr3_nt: TGTGCCAGCAGCTTTGTTCAGGGGGCCAGAAGAAACTACGAGCAGTACTTC; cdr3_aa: CASSFVQGARRNYEQYF
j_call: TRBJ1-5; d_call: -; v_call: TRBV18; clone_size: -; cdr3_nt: TGTGCCAGCTCCCTCGACGCGGTTCAGCCCCAGCATTTT; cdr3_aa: CASSLDAVQPQHF
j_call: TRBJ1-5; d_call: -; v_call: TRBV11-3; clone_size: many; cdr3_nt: TGTGCCAGCAGCCCCAGCCAAGGGGGCAATCAGCCCCAGCATTTT; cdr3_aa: CASSPSQGGNQPQHF
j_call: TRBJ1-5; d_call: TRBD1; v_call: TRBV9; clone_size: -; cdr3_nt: TGTGCCAGCAGGGACGAGACAGGGTTGCAGCCCCAGCATTTT; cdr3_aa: CASRDETGLQPQHF
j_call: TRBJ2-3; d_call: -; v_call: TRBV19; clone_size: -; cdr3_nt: TGTGCCAGTAGTAGGGGCACAGATACGCAGTATTTT; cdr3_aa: CASSRGTDTQYF
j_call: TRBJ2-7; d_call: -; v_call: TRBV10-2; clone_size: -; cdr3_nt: TGCGCCAGCAGTGACAGGGGAGGATTCCAAGCGCACGAGCAGTACTTC; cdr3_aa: CASSDRGGFQAHEQYF
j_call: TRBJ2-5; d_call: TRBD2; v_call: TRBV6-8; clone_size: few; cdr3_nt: TGTGCCAGCGTCTCAACCCTGCAGTCTTTCTGGGAGGGTGAAGAGACCCAGTACTTC; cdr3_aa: CASVSTLQSFWEGEETQYF
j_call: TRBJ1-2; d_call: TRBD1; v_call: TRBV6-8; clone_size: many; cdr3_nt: TGTGCCAGCAGTTACCCCGGACAGGGGAGCGGCTACACCTTC; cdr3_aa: CASSYPGQGSGYTF
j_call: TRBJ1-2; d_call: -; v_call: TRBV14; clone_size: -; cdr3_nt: TGTGCCAGCAGCCACCCAGGGCTGGCCTACACCTTC; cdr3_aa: CASSHPGLAYTF
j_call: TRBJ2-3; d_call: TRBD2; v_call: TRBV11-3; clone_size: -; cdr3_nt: TGTGCCAGCAGCCGGGGGACTAGCGGGAGTAGGGATACGCAGTATTTT; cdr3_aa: CASSRGTSGSRDTQYF
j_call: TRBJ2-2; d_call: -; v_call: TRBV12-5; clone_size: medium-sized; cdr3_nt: TGTGCTAGTGGTTTGTCCGGGGAGCTGTTTTTT; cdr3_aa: CASGLSGELFF
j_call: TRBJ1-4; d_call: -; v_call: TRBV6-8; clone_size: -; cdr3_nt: TGTGCCAGCAGTTACAGGGGTCCATCGCCTAATGAAAAACTGTTTTTT; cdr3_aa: CASSYRGPSPNEKLFF
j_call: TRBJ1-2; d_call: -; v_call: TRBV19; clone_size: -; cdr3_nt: TGTGCCAGTAGTACCCAACCTCGACAGGGCTACACCTTC; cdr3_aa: CASSTQPRQGYTF
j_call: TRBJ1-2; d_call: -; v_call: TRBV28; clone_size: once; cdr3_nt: TGTGCCAGCAGTCCTAGGGGATCAGGGGACTATGGCTACACCTTC; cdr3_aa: CASSPRGSGDYGYTF
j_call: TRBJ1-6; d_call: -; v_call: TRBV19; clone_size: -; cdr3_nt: TGTGCCAGTAGGGAGGGGTTAGGGAATTCACCCCTCCACTTT; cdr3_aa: CASREGLGNSPLHF
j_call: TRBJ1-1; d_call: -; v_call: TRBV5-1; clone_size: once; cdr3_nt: TGCGCCAGCAGCCTGGATGGGACCCCAGGCAGTACTGAAGCTTTCTTT; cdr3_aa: CASSLDGTPGSTEAFF
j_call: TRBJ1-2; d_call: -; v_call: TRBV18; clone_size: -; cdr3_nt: TGTGCCAGCTCATCTAGGATGAACTCACCGACGAACTATGGCTACACCTTC; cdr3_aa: CASSSRMNSPTNYGYTF
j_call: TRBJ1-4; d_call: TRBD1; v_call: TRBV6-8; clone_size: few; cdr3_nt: TGTGCCAGCAGTAGCGGGACAGGGGGTAATGAAAAACTGTTTTTT; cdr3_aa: CASSSGTGGNEKLFF
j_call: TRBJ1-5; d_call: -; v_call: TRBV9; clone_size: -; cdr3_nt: TGTGCCAGCAGCCCCGCCCCAGGGGATGGTCAGCCCCAGCATTTT; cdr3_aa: CASSPAPGDGQPQHF
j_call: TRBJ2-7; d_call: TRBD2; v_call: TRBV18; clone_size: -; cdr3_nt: TGTGCCAGCTCACCTCTCTTGGCTAGCGGGAGGGCCAGGTACGAGCAGTACTTC; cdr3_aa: CASSPLLASGRARYEQYF
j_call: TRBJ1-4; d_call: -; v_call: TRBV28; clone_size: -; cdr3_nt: TGTGCCAGCAGTTTGCAGGGTGAAAAACTGTTTTTT; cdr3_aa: CASSLQGEKLFF
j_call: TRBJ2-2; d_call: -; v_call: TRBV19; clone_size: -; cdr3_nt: TGTGCGTGTGGGGTCTATTCCGCGGACACCGGGGAGCTGTTTTTT; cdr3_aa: CACGVYSADTGELFF
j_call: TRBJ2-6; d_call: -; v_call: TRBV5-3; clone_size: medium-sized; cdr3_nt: TGTGCCAGAAGCTTGGACTATAAGTGGGCCAACGTCCTGACTTTC; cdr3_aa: CARSLDYKWANVLTF
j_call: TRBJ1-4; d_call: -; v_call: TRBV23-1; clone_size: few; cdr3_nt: TGCGCCAGCAGCCAAGAGGTGTACAGAACTAATGAAAAACTGTTTTTT; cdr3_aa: CASSQEVYRTNEKLFF
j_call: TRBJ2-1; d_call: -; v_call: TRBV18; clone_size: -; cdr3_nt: TGTGCCAGCTCCTCGACAGAGGGTCCCCGTGGTGAGCAGTTCTTC; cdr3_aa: CASSSTEGPRGEQFF
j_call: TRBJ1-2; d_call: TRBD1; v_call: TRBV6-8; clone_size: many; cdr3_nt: TGTGCCAGCATGAGGGGACAGGGGACCTATGGCTACACCTTC; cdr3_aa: CASMRGQGTYGYTF
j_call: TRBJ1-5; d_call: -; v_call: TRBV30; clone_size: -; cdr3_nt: TGTGCCTGGAGTAGAGAGGGACATCAGCCCCAGCATTTT; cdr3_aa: CAWSREGHQPQHF
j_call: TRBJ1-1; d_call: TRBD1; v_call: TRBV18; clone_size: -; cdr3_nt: TGTGCCAGCTCACCGACAGGGTTGGGGGACACTGAAGCTTTCTTT; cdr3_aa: CASSPTGLGDTEAFF
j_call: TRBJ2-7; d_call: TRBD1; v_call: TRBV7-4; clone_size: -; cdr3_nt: TGTGCCGGTGGACAGGGGGTTTTTTGCGAGCAGTACTTC; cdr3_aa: CAGGQGVFCEQYF
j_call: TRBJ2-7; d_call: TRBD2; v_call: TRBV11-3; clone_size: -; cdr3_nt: TGTGCCAGCAGCCCAAATTGGGAGCGGGAGGGAGACGAGCAGTACTTC; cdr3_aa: CASSPNWEREGDEQYF
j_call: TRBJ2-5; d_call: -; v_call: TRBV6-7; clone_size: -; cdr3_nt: TGTGCCAGCAGTTATCGAGAGACCCAGTACTTC; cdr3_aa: CASSYRETQYF
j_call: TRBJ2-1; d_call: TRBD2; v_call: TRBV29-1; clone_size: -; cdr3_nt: TGCAGCGTTGCACCTAGCGGGGCCTTCAATGAGCAGTTCTTC; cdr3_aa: CSVAPSGAFNEQFF
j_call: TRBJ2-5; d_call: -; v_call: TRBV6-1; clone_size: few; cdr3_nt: TGTGCCAGCAGTGAAGCTCGGCAACGGGAGACCCAGTACTTC; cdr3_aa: CASSEARQRETQYF
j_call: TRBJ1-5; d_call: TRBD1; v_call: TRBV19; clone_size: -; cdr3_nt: TGTGCCAGTAGTATAGGGGGACAGGGTAACAATCAGCCCCAGCATTTT; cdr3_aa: CASSIGGQGNNQPQHF
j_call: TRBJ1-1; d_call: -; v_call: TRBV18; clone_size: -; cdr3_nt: TGTGCCAGCTCACCCTGGGGCCGGGGATCGAACACTGAAGCTTTCTTT; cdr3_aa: CASSPWGRGSNTEAFF
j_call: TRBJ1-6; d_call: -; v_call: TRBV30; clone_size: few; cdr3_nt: TGTGCCTGTCCTGGAGGGGACGGCTATAATTCACCCCTCCACTTT; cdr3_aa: CACPGGDGYNSPLHF
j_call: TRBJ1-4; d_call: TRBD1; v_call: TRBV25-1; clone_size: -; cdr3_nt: TGTGCCAGCAGTAAGGGAGACAGGGATAATGAAAAACTGTTTTTT; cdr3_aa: CASSKGDRDNEKLFF
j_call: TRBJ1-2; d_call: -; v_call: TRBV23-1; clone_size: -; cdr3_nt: TGCGCCAGCAGCCTTACAGTCGGCTTCTATGGCTACACCTTC; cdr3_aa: CASSLTVGFYGYTF
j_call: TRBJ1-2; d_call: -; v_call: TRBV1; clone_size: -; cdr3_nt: TGCACCAGCAGCCAAGATAATCCGGACAGGGTCGGCTATGGCTACACCTTC; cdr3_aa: CTSSQDNPDRVGYGYTF
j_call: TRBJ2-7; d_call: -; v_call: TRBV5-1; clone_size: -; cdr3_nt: TGCGCCAGCAGCTTAACAGGTCCCTCCTACGAGCAGTACTTC; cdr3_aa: CASSLTGPSYEQYF
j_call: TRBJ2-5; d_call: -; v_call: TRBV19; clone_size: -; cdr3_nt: TGTGCCAGTAGTACAGGGTTGTTGGAGACCCAGTACTTC; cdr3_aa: CASSTGLLETQYF
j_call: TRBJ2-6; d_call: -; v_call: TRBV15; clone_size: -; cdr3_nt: TGTGCCACCAGCAATGGTCGCTCTGGGGCCAACGTCCTGACTTTC; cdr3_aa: CATSNGRSGANVLTF
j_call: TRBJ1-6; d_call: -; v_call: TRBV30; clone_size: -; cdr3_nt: TGTGCCTGGAGGGCCAGGGACACCCTCCTTAATTCACCCCTCCACTTT; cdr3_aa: CAWRARDTLLNSPLHF
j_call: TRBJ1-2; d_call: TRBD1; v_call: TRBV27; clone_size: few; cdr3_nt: TGTGCCAGCAGTTTATCGTGGACAGGGGGCGAGGGCTACACCTTC; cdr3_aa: CASSLSWTGGEGYTF
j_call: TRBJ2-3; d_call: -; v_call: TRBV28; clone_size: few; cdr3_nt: TGTGCCAGCAGTGGCAGCGGAGGGGGCACAGATACGCAGTATTTT; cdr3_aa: CASSGSGGGTDTQYF